This TCR beta chain stems from a study of Graves' ophthalmopathy and Graves' hyperthyroidism. Points from the study as a whole: Most thyroid-expanded clonotypes exceeding 0.001 frequency were also found in blood.

About this clonotype: As yet, its antigen is unknown.

Each diagnosis was determined on the basis of clinical symptoms, serum thyroxine, TRAb, thyroid ultrasound and orbital computed tomography. Germline lookup yields CDR1 SGHAT and CDR2 FQDESV (reference sequence). The CDR3 is 16 amino acids. Trimming removed 4 bases at V and 5 bases at J, with 20 bases between. Amplifying from RNA transcripts, the study obtained TCR beta CDR3 regions. Second-round multiplex PCR came after first-round RT-PCR with HTBI primers. TCRdb used MiXCR to reprocess the multiplex PCR reads, holding one entry per CDR3 protein. The repertoire holds 300,000 to 400,000 distinct CDR3 sequences, about a sixth seen once, with 2.4% in the top ten.

The sample was peripheral blood. The rearrangement joins TRBV11-1 to TRBJ2-5; tentatively, D is TRBD1 (6 bases). The clonotype was recovered from an adult woman with stable Graves' hyperthyroidism. Written as DNA, the CDR3 is TGTGCCAGCAGCTCCAACCGGGACAAGGTAGTGGAGACCCAGTACTTC. As protein: CASSSNRDKVVETQYF.